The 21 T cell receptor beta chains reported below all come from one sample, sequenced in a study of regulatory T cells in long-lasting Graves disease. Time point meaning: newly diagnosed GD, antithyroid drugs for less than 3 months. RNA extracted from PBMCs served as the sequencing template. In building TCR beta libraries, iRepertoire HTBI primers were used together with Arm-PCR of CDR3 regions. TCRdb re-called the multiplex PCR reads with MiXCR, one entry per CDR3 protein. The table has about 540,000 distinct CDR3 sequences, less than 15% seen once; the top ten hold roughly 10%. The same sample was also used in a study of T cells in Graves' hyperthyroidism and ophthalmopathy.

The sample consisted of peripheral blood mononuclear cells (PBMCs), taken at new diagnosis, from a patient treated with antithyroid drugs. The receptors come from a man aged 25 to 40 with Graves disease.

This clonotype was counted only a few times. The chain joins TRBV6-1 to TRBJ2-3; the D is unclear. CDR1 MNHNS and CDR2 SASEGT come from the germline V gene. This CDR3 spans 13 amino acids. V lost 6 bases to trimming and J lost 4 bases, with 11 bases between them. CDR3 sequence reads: CASSPPKADTQYF. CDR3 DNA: TGTGCCAGCAGCCCCCCGAAAGCAGATACGCAGTATTTT.

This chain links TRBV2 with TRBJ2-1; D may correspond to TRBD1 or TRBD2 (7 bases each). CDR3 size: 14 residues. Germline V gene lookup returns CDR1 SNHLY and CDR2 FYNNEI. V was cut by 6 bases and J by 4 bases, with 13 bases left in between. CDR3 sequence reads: CASSQGGAYNEQFF. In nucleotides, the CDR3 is TGTGCCAGCAGCCAGGGGGGGGCGTACAATGAGCAGTTCTTC.

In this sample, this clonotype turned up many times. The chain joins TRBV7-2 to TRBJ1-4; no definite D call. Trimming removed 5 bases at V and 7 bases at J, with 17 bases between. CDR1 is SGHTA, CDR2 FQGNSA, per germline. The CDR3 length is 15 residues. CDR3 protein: CASSPSSTAVEKLFF. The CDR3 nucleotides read TGTGCCAGCAGCCCCTCTTCCACAGCCGTTGAAAAACTGTTTTTT. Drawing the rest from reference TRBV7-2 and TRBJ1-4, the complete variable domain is GAGVSQSPSNKVTEKGKDVELRCDPISGHTALYWYRQSLGQGLEFLIYFQGNSAPDKSGLPSDRFSAERTGGSVSTLTIQRTQQEDSAVYLCASSPSSTAVEKLFFGSGTQLSVL.

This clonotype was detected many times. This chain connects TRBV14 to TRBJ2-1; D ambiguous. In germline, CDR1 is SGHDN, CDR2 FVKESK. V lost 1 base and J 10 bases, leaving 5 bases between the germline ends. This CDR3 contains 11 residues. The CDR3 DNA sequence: TGTGCCAGCAGCCAAGTCCTAGAGCAGTTCTTC. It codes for CASSQVLEQFF.

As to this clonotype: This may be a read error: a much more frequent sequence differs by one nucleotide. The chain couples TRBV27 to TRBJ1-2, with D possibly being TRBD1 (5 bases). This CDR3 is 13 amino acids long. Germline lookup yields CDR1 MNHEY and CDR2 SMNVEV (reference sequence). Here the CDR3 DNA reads TGTGCCAGCAGTCCAGGGCGGAACTATGACTACACCTTC. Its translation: CASSPGRNYDYTF.

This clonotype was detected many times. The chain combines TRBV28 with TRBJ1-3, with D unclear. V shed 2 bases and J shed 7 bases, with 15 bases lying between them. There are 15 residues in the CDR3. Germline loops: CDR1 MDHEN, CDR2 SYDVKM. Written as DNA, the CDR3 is TGTGCCAGCAGTTTAGAAGGGTGGCCCCCGAACACCATATATTTT. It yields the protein CASSLEGWPPNTIYF.

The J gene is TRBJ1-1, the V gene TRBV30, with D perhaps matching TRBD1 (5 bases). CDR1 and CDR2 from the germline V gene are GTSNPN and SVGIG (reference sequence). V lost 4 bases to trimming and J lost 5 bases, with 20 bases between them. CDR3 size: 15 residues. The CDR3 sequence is CAWTSNRGRGTEAFF. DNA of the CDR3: TGTGCCTGGACTTCGAATAGGGGCAGAGGAACTGAAGCTTTCTTT.

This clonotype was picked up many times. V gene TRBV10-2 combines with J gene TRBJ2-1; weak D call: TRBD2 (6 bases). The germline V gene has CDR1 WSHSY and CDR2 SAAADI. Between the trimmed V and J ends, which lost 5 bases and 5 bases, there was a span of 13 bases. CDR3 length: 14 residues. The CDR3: CASSRSGSDNEQFF. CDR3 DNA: TGCGCCAGCAGTAGGAGCGGGTCAGACAATGAGCAGTTCTTC.

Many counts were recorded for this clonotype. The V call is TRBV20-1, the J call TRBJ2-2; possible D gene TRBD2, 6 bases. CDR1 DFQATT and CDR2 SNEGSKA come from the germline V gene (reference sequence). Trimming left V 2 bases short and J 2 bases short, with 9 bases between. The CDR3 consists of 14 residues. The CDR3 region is CSARKRVNTGELFF. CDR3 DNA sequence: TGCAGTGCTAGAAAGCGGGTTAACACCGGGGAGCTGTTTTTT.

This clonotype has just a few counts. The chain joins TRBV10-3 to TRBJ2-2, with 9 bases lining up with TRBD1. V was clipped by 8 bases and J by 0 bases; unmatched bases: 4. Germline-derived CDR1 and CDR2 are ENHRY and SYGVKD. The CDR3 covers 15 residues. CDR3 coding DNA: TGTGCCATCGCGGGACAGGGAACGAACACCGGGGAGCTGTTTTTT. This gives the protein CAIAGQGTNTGELFF.

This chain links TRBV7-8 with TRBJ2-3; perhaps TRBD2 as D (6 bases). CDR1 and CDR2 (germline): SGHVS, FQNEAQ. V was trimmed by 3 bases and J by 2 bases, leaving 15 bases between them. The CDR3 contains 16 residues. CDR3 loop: CASSFGLALNTDTQYF. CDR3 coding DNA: TGTGCCAGCAGCTTCGGGCTAGCGCTAAACACAGATACGCAGTATTTT. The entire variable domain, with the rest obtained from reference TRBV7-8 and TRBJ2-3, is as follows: GAGVSQSPRYKVAKRGQDVALRCDPISGHVSLFWYQQALGQGPEFLTYFQNEAQLDKSGLPSDRFFAERPEGSVSTLKIQRTQQEDSAVYLCASSFGLALNTDTQYFGPGTRLTVL.

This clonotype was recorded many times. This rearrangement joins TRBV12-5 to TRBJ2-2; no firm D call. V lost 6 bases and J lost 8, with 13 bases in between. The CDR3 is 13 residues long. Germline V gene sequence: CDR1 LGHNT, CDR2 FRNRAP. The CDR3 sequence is CASGRPGPGELFF. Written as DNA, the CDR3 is TGTGCTAGTGGCCGCCCTGGGCCGGGGGAGCTGTTTTTT.

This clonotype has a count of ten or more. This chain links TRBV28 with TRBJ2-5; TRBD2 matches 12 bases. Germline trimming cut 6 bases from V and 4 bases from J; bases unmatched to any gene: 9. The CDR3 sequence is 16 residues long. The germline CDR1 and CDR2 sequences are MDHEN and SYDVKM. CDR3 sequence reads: CASRPLAGGPGETQYF. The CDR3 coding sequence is TGTGCCAGCAGACCCCTAGCGGGAGGGCCTGGAGAGACCCAGTACTTC.

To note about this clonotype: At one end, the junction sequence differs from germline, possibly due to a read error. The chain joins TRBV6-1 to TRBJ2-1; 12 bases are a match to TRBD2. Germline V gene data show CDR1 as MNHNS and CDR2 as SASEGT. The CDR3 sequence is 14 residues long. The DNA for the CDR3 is TGCGCCAGCAGTAATGGACTAGCGGGGTATGAGCAGTTCTTC. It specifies CASSNGLAGYEQFF.

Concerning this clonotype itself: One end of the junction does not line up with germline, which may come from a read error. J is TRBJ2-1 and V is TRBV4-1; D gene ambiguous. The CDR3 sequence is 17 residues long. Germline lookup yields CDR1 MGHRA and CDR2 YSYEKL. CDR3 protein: CASSQGLAASRNNGQFF. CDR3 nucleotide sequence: TGCGCCAGCAGCCAGGGTCTTGCGGCCTCAAGGAACAATGGGCAGTTCTTC.

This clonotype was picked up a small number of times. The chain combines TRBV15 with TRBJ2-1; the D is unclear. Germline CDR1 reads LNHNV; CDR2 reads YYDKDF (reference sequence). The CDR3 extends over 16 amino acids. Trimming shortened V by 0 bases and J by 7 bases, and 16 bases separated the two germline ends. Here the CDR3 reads CATSRDKGPPRNEQFF. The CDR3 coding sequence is TGTGCCACCAGCAGAGATAAGGGCCCTCCGAGGAATGAGCAGTTCTTC.

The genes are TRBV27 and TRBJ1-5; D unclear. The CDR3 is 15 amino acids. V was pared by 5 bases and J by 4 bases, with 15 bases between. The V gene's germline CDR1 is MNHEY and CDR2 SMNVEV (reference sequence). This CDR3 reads CASSPRGNTNQPQHF. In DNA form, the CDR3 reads TGTGCCAGCAGTCCACGGGGAAACACGAATCAGCCCCAGCATTTT.

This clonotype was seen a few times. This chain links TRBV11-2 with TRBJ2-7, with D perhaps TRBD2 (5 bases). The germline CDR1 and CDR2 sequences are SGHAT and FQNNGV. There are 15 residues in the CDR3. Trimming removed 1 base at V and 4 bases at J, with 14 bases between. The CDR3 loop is CASSLVSGSRYEQYF. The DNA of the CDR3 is TGTGCCAGCAGCTTAGTCTCGGGAAGCAGGTACGAGCAGTACTTC.

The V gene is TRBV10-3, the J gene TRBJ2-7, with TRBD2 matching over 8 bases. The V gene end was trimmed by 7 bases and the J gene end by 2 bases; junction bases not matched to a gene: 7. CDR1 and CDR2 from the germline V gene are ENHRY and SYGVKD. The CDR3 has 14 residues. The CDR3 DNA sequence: TGTGCCATCACCTCAGCGGGAGTCGCCTACGAGCAGTACTTC. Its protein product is CAITSAGVAYEQYF.

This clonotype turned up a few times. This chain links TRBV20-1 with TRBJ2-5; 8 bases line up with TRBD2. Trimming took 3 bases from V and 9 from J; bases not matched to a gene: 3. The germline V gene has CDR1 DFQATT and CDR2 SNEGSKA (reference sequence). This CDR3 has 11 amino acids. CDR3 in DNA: TGCAGTGCTAGCGGGGGGGGGGCCCAGTACTTC. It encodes CSASGGGAQYF.

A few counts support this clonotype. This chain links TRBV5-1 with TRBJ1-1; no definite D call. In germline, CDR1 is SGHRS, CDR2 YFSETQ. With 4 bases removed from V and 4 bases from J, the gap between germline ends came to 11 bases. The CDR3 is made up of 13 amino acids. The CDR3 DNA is TGCGCCAGCAGCACCGAAGGGTCCACTGAAGCTTTCTTT. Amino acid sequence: CASSTEGSTEAFF.